A selection of T cell receptor beta chains follows, all from one sample in a study of cytomegalovirus exposure and HLA in healthy donors. This table comes from immunoSEQ multiplex PCR, and its TCRdb copy is limited to in-frame clones, with some not included. The sample lists just over 150,000 clones; 65% to 85% were seen once. What was sequenced was PBMCs. The origin of the receptors is a man aged 35 to 55 in good health and CMV-seropositive. CDR3s include the opening cysteine and the closing phenylalanine or tryptophan. Each record gives: clone size, J gene, D gene, V gene, CDR3 DNA, CDR3 protein. D genes are given only for firm matches. The listing skips clone size in some rows; elsewhere it reads once, few, many or a size class.

size: -
J: TRBJ2-1
D: TRBD2
V: TRBV4-3
DNA: TGCGCCAGCAGCCCGGGACTAGCGGGGGGTAATGAGCAGTTCTTC
CDR3: CASSPGLAGGNEQFF

size: few
J: TRBJ2-3
D: -
V: TRBV21-1
DNA: TGTGCCAGCAGCCAGGGGGCAGATACGCAGTATTTT
CDR3: CASSQGADTQYF

size: -
J: TRBJ1-1
D: -
V: TRBV6-5
DNA: TGTGCCAGCAGTTATGGGGCGCCGAACACTGAAGCTTTCTTT
CDR3: CASSYGAPNTEAFF

size: -
J: TRBJ1-2
D: -
V: TRBV5-5
DNA: TGTGCCAGCAGCTTACAGGGAGGGTATGGCTACACCTTC
CDR3: CASSLQGGYGYTF

size: -
J: TRBJ2-2
D: TRBD1
V: TRBV9
DNA: TGTGCCAGCAGCTCGGACAGGGTTGACACCGGGGAGCTGTTTTTT
CDR3: CASSSDRVDTGELFF

size: -
J: TRBJ1-4
D: TRBD1
V: TRBV19
DNA: TGTGCCAGTAGTATTCGACAGGGGGTTTCAAGGGCTAGTGAAAAACTGTTTTTT
CDR3: CASSIRQGVSRASEKLFF

size: -
J: TRBJ2-1
D: TRBD2
V: TRBV2
DNA: TGTGCCAGCGGGAGGGCGGGGTTTTACAATGAGCAGTTCTTC
CDR3: CASGRAGFYNEQFF

size: -
J: TRBJ2-1
D: -
V: TRBV2
DNA: TGTGCCAGCGGCAGGGTGATGGACAATGAGCAGTTCTTC
CDR3: CASGRVMDNEQFF

size: once
J: TRBJ1-2
D: -
V: TRBV7-8
DNA: TGTGCCAGCAGCTTAAACGACCGGGAGAGCTACACCTTC
CDR3: CASSLNDRESYTF

size: -
J: TRBJ2-3
D: TRBD2
V: TRBV4-2
DNA: TGTGCCAGCAGCCGGGAAGGGACTAGCGGGGGTAGAAATACGCAGTATTTT
CDR3: CASSREGTSGGRNTQYF

size: -
J: TRBJ1-3
D: TRBD1
V: TRBV29-1
DNA: TGCAGCGTTGGGGACAGGCTCTCTGGAAACACCATATATTTT
CDR3: CSVGDRLSGNTIYF

size: few
J: TRBJ1-5
D: -
V: TRBV27
DNA: TGTGCCAGCGGTCAATCAGGGGATCAGCCCCAGCATTTT
CDR3: CASGQSGDQPQHF

size: -
J: TRBJ1-4
D: TRBD1
V: TRBV6-1
DNA: TGTGCCAGCAGCCCAGGGGGCTATGAAAAACTGTTTTTT
CDR3: CASSPGGYEKLFF

size: -
J: TRBJ2-7
D: TRBD2
V: TRBV9
DNA: TGTGCCAGCAGCCCGGGACTAGCGGAAGGATCCTACGAGCAGTACTTC
CDR3: CASSPGLAEGSYEQYF

size: -
J: TRBJ1-5
D: -
V: TRBV7-2
DNA: TGTGCCAGCAGCTTAGACACAGGGTCGGGTCAGCCCCAGCATTTT
CDR3: CASSLDTGSGQPQHF

size: -
J: TRBJ1-5
D: TRBD1
V: TRBV30
DNA: TGTGCCTGGAGTGCACGGACAGGGGGGTTGAGCAATCAGCCCCAGCATTTT
CDR3: CAWSARTGGLSNQPQHF

size: -
J: TRBJ2-2
D: TRBD2
V: TRBV19
DNA: TGTGCCAGTAGCATAAGCCCCTCTAGCGGAGAGGCCGGGGAGCTGTTTTTT
CDR3: CASSISPSSGEAGELFF

size: few
J: TRBJ2-7
D: -
V: TRBV30
DNA: TGTGCCTGGAGTGTATACAGGATCTCCTACGAGCAGTACTTC
CDR3: CAWSVYRISYEQYF

size: once
J: TRBJ2-7
D: TRBD1
V: TRBV16
DNA: TGTGCCAGCAGCCCGACAGGGGGCGCTTACGACGAGCAGTACTTC
CDR3: CASSPTGGAYDEQYF

size: few
J: TRBJ2-2
D: TRBD1
V: TRBV10-3
DNA: TGTGCCATCAGCCGGACAGGGGGCGACACCGGGGAGCTGTTTTTT
CDR3: CAISRTGGDTGELFF

size: -
J: TRBJ2-3
D: -
V: TRBV4-3
DNA: TGCGCCAGCAGCCAAGTGGCAGGGGCAACAGATACGCAGTATTTT
CDR3: CASSQVAGATDTQYF

size: -
J: TRBJ1-1
D: -
V: TRBV30
DNA: TGTGCCTGGAGTACCAGGGAGGGGATCGCGAACACTGAAGCTTTCTTT
CDR3: CAWSTREGIANTEAFF

size: -
J: TRBJ2-3
D: -
V: TRBV21-1
DNA: TGTGCCAGCAGCACCCGGGACAGGGACTGCGCAGATACGCAGTATTTT
CDR3: CASSTRDRDCADTQYF

size: -
J: TRBJ2-7
D: -
V: TRBV6-1
DNA: TGTGCCAGCACTCGGGTTACAATGGGCGAGCAGTACTTC
CDR3: CASTRVTMGEQYF

size: -
J: TRBJ2-3
D: -
V: TRBV30
DNA: TGTGCCTGGAGTGTACCCGGTGAAAGCACAGATACGCAGTATTTT
CDR3: CAWSVPGESTDTQYF

size: -
J: TRBJ2-7
D: TRBD1
V: TRBV9
DNA: TGTGCCAGCAGCGTAGGGCAGGGGGCTTACGAGCAGTACTTC
CDR3: CASSVGQGAYEQYF

size: -
J: TRBJ2-3
D: TRBD2
V: TRBV5-1
DNA: TGCGCCAGCAGAGTAAATAGCCGGGGGAGGGTTACAGATACGCAGTATTTT
CDR3: CASRVNSRGRVTDTQYF

size: -
J: TRBJ1-1
D: TRBD1
V: TRBV7-2
DNA: TGTGCCAGCAGGGACAGGGGTTTGAGCACTGAAGCTTTCTTT
CDR3: CASRDRGLSTEAFF

size: -
J: TRBJ1-2
D: -
V: TRBV7-3
DNA: TGTGCCAGCAGCTTGAACCCCAGGGAAGAAGGAGGCTACACCTTC
CDR3: CASSLNPREEGGYTF

size: -
J: TRBJ2-7
D: TRBD2
V: TRBV6-1
DNA: TGTGCCAGCAGTGCCAGCGGGGGCTTCTCCTACGAGCAGTACTTC
CDR3: CASSASGGFSYEQYF

size: -
J: TRBJ1-5
D: TRBD1
V: TRBV18
DNA: TGTGCCAGCTCACCAGGGACAGGGGGCAATCAGCCCCAGCATTTT
CDR3: CASSPGTGGNQPQHF

size: -
J: TRBJ1-2
D: -
V: TRBV6-5
DNA: TGTGCCAGCACTTCCCGTACAGGCTCCTCTGGCTACACCTTC
CDR3: CASTSRTGSSGYTF

size: -
J: TRBJ2-3
D: -
V: TRBV7-2
DNA: TGTGCCAGCAGCTTAGGGCAGGGTGGAGATACGCAGTATTTT
CDR3: CASSLGQGGDTQYF

size: -
J: TRBJ2-5
D: TRBD1
V: TRBV7-3
DNA: TGTGCCAGCAGCGAGGACAGGGAAGAGACCCAGTACTTC
CDR3: CASSEDREETQYF

size: -
J: TRBJ2-7
D: TRBD2
V: TRBV6-5
DNA: TGTGCCAGCAGTTACTCGAAACTAGCGGGGTACGAGCAGTACTTC
CDR3: CASSYSKLAGYEQYF

size: few
J: TRBJ1-2
D: -
V: TRBV6-5
DNA: TGTGCCAGCAGTTACAGAGTCTATGGCTACACCTTC
CDR3: CASSYRVYGYTF

size: once
J: TRBJ2-5
D: TRBD2
V: TRBV7-2
DNA: TGTGCCAGCAGCTCCCCCACGGGGGGAGAGACCCAGTACTTC
CDR3: CASSSPTGGETQYF

size: -
J: TRBJ1-6
D: -
V: TRBV6-5
DNA: TGTGCCGTCCGACAGTCGAATAATTCACCCCTCCACTTT
CDR3: CAVRQSNNSPLHF

size: few
J: TRBJ1-2
D: -
V: TRBV14
DNA: TGTGCCAGCAGCCATGTGCGGGGGCATGGCTACACCTTC
CDR3: CASSHVRGHGYTF

size: -
J: TRBJ2-1
D: -
V: TRBV10-3
DNA: TGTGCCATCAGTGACCAGAAGTGGGGGGCGGGGGATGAGCAGTTCTTC
CDR3: CAISDQKWGAGDEQFF

size: -
J: TRBJ1-4
D: -
V: TRBV28
DNA: TGTGCCAGCACTTCTCCGGGTTATATGGAAAAACTGTTTTTT
CDR3: CASTSPGYMEKLFF

size: -
J: TRBJ2-7
D: TRBD1
V: TRBV5-6
DNA: TGTGCCAGCAGCTTTGGTTCGGGACAGGCGTACGAGCAGTACTTC
CDR3: CASSFGSGQAYEQYF